The 2 T cell receptor beta chains below come from one sample, sequenced in a study of blood T cell repertoires in COVID-19. Clones were read by immunoSEQ multiplex PCR, and TCRdb kept only the in-frame ones, dropping some. The sample carries a few hundred thousand clones, 80% to 90% recorded once. The material sequenced was PBMCs or T cells enriched from blood (not recorded which). The receptors were gathered from a man aged 25-45 years who had recovered from COVID-19.

Regarding this clone: Other DNA sequences in this specimen translate into the identical CDR3. The chain carries TRBV5-1 and TRBJ2-5; TRBD2 aligns across 13 bases. CDR3 length: 14 amino acids. Germline lookup yields CDR1 SGHRS and CDR2 YFSETQ. J was trimmed by 5 bases and V by 3 bases; bases with no gene match: 1. The CDR3 here is CASSSGLAGETQYF. CDR3 nucleotide sequence: TGCGCCAGCAGCTCGGGACTAGCGGGGGAGACCCAGTACTTC.

The gene calls are TRBV6-1 and TRBJ1-1; D remains ambiguous. The germline V gene encodes CDR1 MNHNS and CDR2 SASEGT. Trimming shortened V by 2 bases and J by 0 bases, and 7 bases separated the two germline ends. The CDR3 contains 14 residues. The CDR3 nucleotides read TGTGCCAGCAGTGAAACAGAGATGAACACTGAAGCTTTCTTT. It encodes CASSETEMNTEAFF.